Below are 7 T cell receptor beta chains sequenced from a single sample in a study of blood T cell repertoires in COVID-19. Generated by immunoSEQ multiplex PCR, the TCRdb table keeps only in-frame clones and is missing some. The table shows about 12,000 clones, with around 70% occurring only once. Sequenced material: peripheral blood. These receptors originate from a man aged 55 to 69 with COVID-19, enrolled during active disease.

The chain uses TRBV5-1 and TRBJ2-3, with 7 bases that match TRBD2. This CDR3 has 16 residues. Germline CDR1 is SGHRS and CDR2 is YFSETQ. With V trimmed by 0 bases and J by 2 bases, 6 bases remained unmatched. This CDR3 is CASSLDRGGNTDTQYF. In nucleotides, the CDR3 is TGCGCCAGCAGCTTGGATCGCGGGGGAAACACAGATACGCAGTATTTT.

The chain recombines TRBV19 with TRBJ2-1; 11 bases match TRBD2. This CDR3 is built from 17 residues. J was trimmed by 0 bases and V by 4 bases; bases with no gene match: 5. Germline-derived CDR1 and CDR2 are LNHDA and SQIVND (reference sequence). DNA for the CDR3: TGTGCCAGTAGTAAAGCTAGCGGGAGGTCCTCCTACAATGAGCAGTTCTTC. Translation gives CASSKASGRSSYNEQFF.

This clone occurred a few times. The CDR3 nucleotides read TGCGCCAGCAGCCAAGTCGGCGATACAGGGTTGGGCTACACCTTC. Translated: CASSQVGDTGLGYTF. The rearrangement uses TRBV4-1 and TRBJ1-2, with a possible D match to TRBD1 (6 bases). V dropped 1 base and J dropped 8 bases, with 17 bases sitting between them. This CDR3 comprises 15 residues. CDR1 is MGHRA, CDR2 YSYEKL, per germline.

The V gene is TRBV10-3, the J gene TRBJ2-5; 8 bases map to TRBD2. The CDR3 is 15 amino acids. V shed 0 bases and J 5 bases; nucleotides not matched to a gene: 5. Germline V gives CDR1 ENHRY, CDR2 SYGVKD. CDR3 region: CAISESARGRETQYF. As DNA, the CDR3 is TGTGCCATCAGTGAGTCGGCCCGCGGGAGGGAGACCCAGTACTTC.

V and J are TRBV2 and TRBJ1-2; D gene uncertain. V shed 6 bases and J shed 3 bases, with 8 bases lying between them. Germline V gene data show CDR1 as SNHLY and CDR2 as FYNNEI. The CDR3 is made up of 12 amino acids. The CDR3 region has the DNA TGTGCCAGCAGGCCAGGCGACTATGGCTACACCTTC. Its protein is CASRPGDYGYTF.

The table lists this clone with a few counts. V and J are TRBV11-2 and TRBJ2-3; TRBD2 matches at 8 bases. Germline V gene data show CDR1 as SGHAT and CDR2 as FQNNGV. CDR3 length equals 19 residues. J gave up 2 bases and V 0 bases, and 13 bases lay outside the gene matches. CDR3 sequence (DNA): TGTGCCAGCAGCTTAGATCTGGCGGTGCTAGCGGGCCACACAGATACGCAGTATTTT. Translation gives CASSLDLAVLAGHTDTQYF.

This chain links TRBV6-5 with TRBJ2-3; TRBD2 is a possible D gene (6 bases). CDR1 is MNHEY, CDR2 SVGAGI, per germline. V was shortened by 6 bases and J by 3 bases, with 10 bases between the two germline ends. The CDR3 length is 13 residues. As DNA, the CDR3 is TGTGCCAGCAGGTTCGCGGGGACAGATACGCAGTATTTT. Protein: CASRFAGTDTQYF.